This passage covers 26 T cell receptor beta chains from one sample sequenced in a study of blood T cells in healthy people across ages. Primed by a sample-barcoded 5' primer and a J-beta primer mix, a second PCR proceeded for 7 to 11 cycles. TCRdb itself ran the 5' RACE reads through MiXCR, one entry per CDR3 protein. The profile shows about 800,000 distinct CDR3 sequences, about half of them singletons. The sample was blood. These receptors all come from a man older than 75 in good health.

This clonotype was seen ten or more times. The chain joins TRBV6-5 to TRBJ2-1; a possible D gene is TRBD2 (6 bases). Germline CDR1 reads MNHEY; CDR2 reads SVGAGI. With 4 bases removed from V and 3 bases from J, the gap between germline ends came to 13 bases. This CDR3 has 15 residues. As DNA, the CDR3 is TGTGCCAGCAGTTCCCCCGGGGGTGGCTACAATGAGCAGTTCTTC. Its translation: CASSSPGGGYNEQFF.

The rearrangement links TRBV4-3 to TRBJ2-7, with D perhaps TRBD2 (6 bases). Trimming left V 0 bases short and J 0 bases short, with 15 bases between. CDR3 length equals 17 residues. Germline CDR1 LGHNA, CDR2 YSLEER. This CDR3 is CASSQDRGRGHSYEQYF. Written as DNA, the CDR3 is TGCGCCAGCAGCCAAGATAGAGGGCGGGGTCACTCCTACGAGCAGTACTTC.

This clonotype was counted a single time. As DNA, the CDR3 is TGCAGCGTTGAAGAGCAGGGATGGGGTGGCTACACCTTC. Translating gives CSVEEQGWGGYTF. The J gene is TRBJ1-2, the V gene TRBV29-1; perhaps TRBD1 as D (5 bases). V was pared by 0 bases and J by 7 bases, with 12 bases between. The CDR3 spans 13 residues. Per germline, CDR1 SQVTM and CDR2 ANQGSEA. Supplemented by reference TRBV29-1 and TRBJ1-2, the full variable domain reads SAVISQKPSRDICQRGTSLTIQCQVDSQVTMMFWYRQQPGQSLTLIATANQGSEATYESGFVIDKFPISRPNLTFSTLTVSNMSPEDSSIYLCSVEEQGWGGYTFGSGTRLTVV.

J is TRBJ2-6 and V is TRBV6-1; D is ambiguous. V was clipped by 7 bases and J by 0 bases, with 13 bases between them. CDR3 length: 16 residues. CDR1 MNHNS and CDR2 SASEGT come from the germline V gene. The CDR3 is CASTGRHSSGANVLTF. In nucleotides, the CDR3 is TGTGCCAGCACAGGTAGGCACAGCTCTGGGGCCAACGTCCTGACTTTC.

As for this clonotype: This may stem from a read error, because a much larger clone lies one nucleotide away. This sequence joins TRBV7-2 and TRBJ2-1, with D unclear. Germline lookup yields CDR1 SGHTA and CDR2 FQGNSA. The CDR3 is 11 amino acids. The CDR3 DNA follows: TGTACCAGCAGGTTAGGTGTAGTGCAGTTCTTC. Its translation is CTSRLGVVQFF.

This clonotype was seen at least ten times. The V gene is TRBV7-2, the J gene TRBJ2-1, with D hard to call. V dropped 4 bases and J dropped 4 bases, with 8 bases sitting between them. CDR1 SGHTA and CDR2 FQGNSA come from the germline V gene. This CDR3 region has 13 residues. The CDR3 loop is CASSSTDYNEQFF. For the CDR3, the DNA is TGTGCCAGCAGCTCGACGGATTACAATGAGCAGTTCTTC. Using reference TRBV7-2 and TRBJ2-1 for the parts outside the CDR3, the full variable domain is GAGVSQSPSNKVTEKGKDVELRCDPISGHTALYWYRQSLGQGLEFLIYFQGNSAPDKSGLPSDRFSAERTGGSVSTLTIQRTQQEDSAVYLCASSSTDYNEQFFGPGTRLTVL.

The V gene is TRBV6-4, the J gene TRBJ2-4; D possibly corresponds to TRBD1 (6 bases). The CDR3 spans 14 residues. V was clipped by 0 bases and J by 7 bases, with 10 bases between them. In germline, CDR1 is MRHNA, CDR2 SNTAGT. In DNA, the CDR3 is TGTGCCAGCAGTGACTCGCCAGGGGAGAACATTCAGTACTTC. Translating it yields CASSDSPGENIQYF.

The CDR3: CATSRDRGGITEAFF. CDR3 in DNA: TGTGCCACCAGCAGAGACAGGGGAGGGATCACTGAAGCTTTCTTT. The chain uses TRBV15 and TRBJ1-1; TRBD1 might be the D (6 bases). V was clipped by 0 bases and J by 4 bases, with 12 bases between them. Germline CDR1 LNHNV, CDR2 YYDKDF (reference sequence). This CDR3 is 15 amino acids long.

This clonotype was counted a single time. The rearrangement links TRBV18 to TRBJ2-7; 13 positions agree with TRBD2. CDR1 and CDR2 from the germline V gene are KGHSH and LQKENI. The CDR3 is 16 amino acids. The J segment lost 1 base and the V segment lost 6 bases, leaving 6 bases of the junction unmatched. Written as DNA, the CDR3 is TGTGCCAGCTCGCGGACTAGCGGGAGTCGGTCCTACGAGCAGTACTTC. Its protein is CASSRTSGSRSYEQYF.

The rearrangement links TRBV6-5 to TRBJ2-7, with 9 positions matching TRBD1. Germline V gene lookup returns CDR1 MNHEY and CDR2 SVGAGI. The junction had 11 bases not matched to a gene; V was cut back by 6 bases and J by 5 bases. The length of the CDR3 is 15 residues. CDR3 nucleotide sequence: TGTGCCAGCAGCCGAGGGGACAGGGAGGTCAACGAGCAGTACTTC. Residues: CASSRGDREVNEQYF.

In its sample, this clonotype was seen a few times. The rearrangement links TRBV7-8 to TRBJ2-3, with 8 bases that match TRBD2. The V segment lost 6 bases and the J segment 4 bases; nucleotides outside the gene matches: 9. The CDR3 is 15 amino acids. From germline, CDR1 is SGHVS and CDR2 FQNEAQ. For the CDR3, the DNA is TGTGCCAGCAGTCGTAAGCGGGAGTATGCAGATACGCAGTATTTT. The encoded protein is CASSRKREYADTQYF.

The V and J genes are TRBV5-1 and TRBJ2-5, with a weak D call TRBD1 (5 bases). In germline, CDR1 is SGHRS, CDR2 YFSETQ. The germline V and J ends were trimmed by 7 bases and 1 base, with 14 bases remaining between them. The CDR3 has 14 amino acids. The CDR3 nucleotides are TGCGCCAGCGGCATGTGGGGCAGCCAAGAGACCCAGTACTTC. Residues: CASGMWGSQETQYF. The full variable domain, completed using reference TRBV5-1 and TRBJ2-5, is KAGVTQTPRYLIKTRGQQVTLSCSPISGHRSVSWYQQTPGQGLQFLFEYFSETQRNKGNFPGRFSGRQFSNSRSEMNVSTLELGDSALYLCASGMWGSQETQYFGPGTRLLVL.

This clonotype was observed a few times. This sequence joins TRBV29-1 and TRBJ1-6; tentative D call: TRBD1 (6 bases). This CDR3 spans 12 amino acids. Germline loops: CDR1 SQVTM, CDR2 ANQGSEA. The ends were cut back, 6 bases at V and 10 bases at J, with 13 bases in the middle. CDR3 nucleotide sequence: TGCAGCGTACAGACAGGCGACTCACCCCTCCACTTT. This encodes CSVQTGDSPLHF.

The gene calls are TRBV7-6 and TRBJ2-5; 8 nucleotides line up with TRBD1. Judging by the DNA end, TRBJ2-7 fits better; the J call may be wrong. In germline, CDR1 is SGHVS, CDR2 FNYEAQ. CDR3 size: 15 residues. CDR3 sequence reads: CASSLNTAGGNEQYF. The CDR3 DNA reads as TGTGCCAGCAGCTTAAATACGGCAGGGGGCAACGAGCAGTACTTC.

This rearrangement joins TRBV5-1 to TRBJ1-5; no clear D. The CDR3 spans 14 residues. V was trimmed by 6 bases and J by 3 bases, leaving 13 bases between them. Germline assignment: CDR1 SGHRS and CDR2 YFSETQ. The CDR3 DNA follows: TGCGCCAGCACCTTCTGGGCGGTCAATCAGCCCCAGCATTTT. The encoded protein is CASTFWAVNQPQHF.

The chain joins TRBV7-2 to TRBJ1-2, with D unresolved. V gave up 0 bases and J gave up 4 bases, with 6 bases separating them. The CDR3 spans 13 residues. Per germline, CDR1 SGHTA and CDR2 FQGNSA. CDR3 protein: CASSLAQRYGYTF. The CDR3 DNA is TGTGCCAGCAGCTTAGCACAGCGCTATGGCTACACCTTC.

With respect to this clonotype: A much larger clone differs by one base, so this may be a read error. The gene calls are TRBV9 and TRBJ2-5; the match to TRBD2 covers 9 bases. The CDR3 loop spans 12 amino acids. From germline, CDR1 is SGDLS and CDR2 YYNGEE. Trimming took 7 bases from V and 11 from J; bases not matched to a gene: 9. In DNA form, the CDR3 reads TGTGCCAGCCGGGGACTAGCTAATGAGCAGTACTTC. It is translated as CASRGLANEQYF.

The chain recombines TRBV6-1 with TRBJ2-1; 11 bases align to TRBD2. The CDR3 is 19 residues long. V shed 6 bases, J shed 0 bases, and the junction held 13 bases outside the gene matches. The germline CDR1 and CDR2 sequences are MNHNS and SASEGT. The CDR3 reads CASRTKLAGDPSSYNEQFF. In DNA, the CDR3 is TGTGCCAGCAGGACTAAACTAGCGGGAGACCCGAGCTCCTACAATGAGCAGTTCTTC.

The chain has TRBV29-1 and TRBJ1-2; no firm D call. V lost 4 bases, J lost 4 bases, and 13 bases lay in between. Germline loops: CDR1 SQVTM, CDR2 ANQGSEA. The CDR3 contains 13 residues. As DNA, the CDR3 is TGCAGCGTTGGAATTCAGGCTAGCTATGGCTACACCTTC. Translation: CSVGIQASYGYTF.

This clonotype was detected a few times. This chain links TRBV7-8 with TRBJ1-3; perhaps TRBD1 as D (5 bases). CDR3 length: 16 residues. Looked up from germline, CDR1 is SGHVS and CDR2 is FQNEAQ. V gave up 2 bases and J gave up 0 bases, with 11 bases separating them. The DNA of the CDR3 is TGTGCCAGCAGCTTAAAGGGGCTGACCTCTGGAAACACCATATATTTT. It is translated as CASSLKGLTSGNTIYF.

The gene calls are TRBV7-6 and TRBJ1-3; D may be TRBD1 (6 bases). Germline CDR1 and CDR2: SGHVS and FNYEAQ. This CDR3 has 16 residues. V lost 7 bases, J lost 4 bases, and 20 bases lay in between. DNA of the CDR3: TGTGCCAGCACCCTACGCGGGGGGCAGAGAGGAAACACCATATATTTT. Protein sequence: CASTLRGGQRGNTIYF.

This clonotype was seen many times. The rearrangement links TRBV7-2 to TRBJ2-7; TRBD2 aligns across 7 bases. The CDR3 runs 14 residues. CDR1 and CDR2 (germline): SGHTA, FQGNSA. The junction had 3 bases not matched to a gene; V was cut back by 1 base and J by 3 bases. The CDR3 reads CASSLVASGYEQYF. DNA for the CDR3: TGTGCCAGCAGCTTAGTGGCTAGCGGCTACGAGCAGTACTTC.

A word on this clonotype: Germline is not matched at one junction end, which may reflect a read error. This chain joins TRBV28 and TRBJ2-5; D perhaps matches TRBD2 (7 bases). CDR1 and CDR2 from the germline V gene are MDHEN and SYDVKM. This CDR3 contains 14 residues. The CDR3 loop is CASSVWGGRETQYF. CDR3 DNA: TGTGCCAGCAGTGTATGGGGGGGCCGGGAGACCCAGTACTTC. Complete variable domain (other parts from reference TRBV28 and TRBJ2-5): DVKVTQSSRYLVKRTGEKVFLECVQDMDHENMFWYRQDPGLGLRLIYFSYDVKMKEKGDIPEGYSVSREKKERFSLILESASTNQTSMYLCASSVWGGRETQYFGPGTRLLVL.

This clonotype showed up just a few times. The chain joins TRBV5-1 to TRBJ2-1; a possible D gene is TRBD1 (5 bases). The CDR3 spans 14 residues. V was shortened by 2 bases and J by 7 bases, with 13 bases between the two germline ends. Germline V gene data show CDR1 as SGHRS and CDR2 as YFSETQ. The CDR3: CASSFTGVWNEQFF. In DNA, the CDR3 is TGCGCCAGCAGCTTCACAGGTGTTTGGAATGAGCAGTTCTTC.

V is TRBV6-2 or TRBV6-3 and J is TRBJ2-3; D gene ambiguous. The V end was cut by 6 bases, the J end by 4 bases, with 14 bases between. CDR1 is MNHEY and CDR2 is SVGEGT in the germline V gene. The CDR3 extends over 14 amino acids. CDR3 sequence reads: CASSSTLVPDTQYF. DNA for the CDR3: TGTGCCAGCAGCTCGACCCTCGTACCAGATACGCAGTATTTT.

This clonotype was recorded only once. The gene calls are TRBV7-8 and TRBJ2-5; 7 bases match TRBD1. J lost 0 bases, V lost 1 base, and 2 bases had no gene match. This CDR3 has 15 amino acids. Per germline, CDR1 SGHVS and CDR2 FQNEAQ. The CDR3 is CASSLVTGYQETQYF. The CDR3 coding sequence is TGTGCCAGCAGCTTAGTGACAGGGTACCAAGAGACCCAGTACTTC.